The 18 T cell receptor beta chains listed next were all sequenced from one sample in a study of shared clonotypes between healthy human individuals. Only in-frame clones appear in the TCRdb table, and some are missing; sequencing was by immunoSEQ multiplex PCR. The repertoire holds more than 450,000 clones, with 70% to 80% as singletons. Sequenced material: PBMCs. The receptors stem from a woman in her thirties or forties in good health. Some clones in this sample may be carry-over from other donors' samples.

The rearrangement links TRBV19 to TRBJ2-2; tentatively, D is TRBD1 (6 bases). CDR3 length equals 15 residues. CDR1 is LNHDA and CDR2 is SQIVND in the germline V gene (reference sequence). Trimming stripped 7 bases from V and 2 bases from J, with 14 bases between. CDR3 in DNA: TGTGCCAGTAAGAGGGCAGGGGCCAACACCGGGGAGCTGTTTTTT. It translates to CASKRAGANTGELFF.

The V gene is TRBV7-9, the J gene TRBJ2-5; D may match TRBD1 or TRBD2 (5 bases each). Trimming cost V 1 base and J 5 bases, with 14 bases left between them. The CDR3 spans 15 residues. Germline V gene lookup returns CDR1 SEHNR and CDR2 FQNEAQ (reference sequence). CDR3 coding DNA: TGTGCCAGCAGCTTAGTCGGCAGGGAGAAGGAGACCCAGTACTTC. Its translation is CASSLVGREKETQYF.

The gene calls are TRBV7-2 and TRBJ1-3; D perhaps matches TRBD1 (5 bases). CDR3 length equals 16 residues. From germline, CDR1 is SGHTA and CDR2 FQGNSA. Trimming removed 1 base at V and 4 bases at J, with 14 bases between. The CDR3 sequence is CASSLDSGRRGNTIYF. As DNA, the CDR3 is TGTGCCAGCAGCTTAGATTCGGGGCGGAGGGGAAACACCATATATTTT.

This clone has just one count. This chain joins TRBV5-4 and TRBJ1-4, with unresolved D. The CDR3 extends over 15 amino acids. CDR1 is SGHNT, CDR2 YYREEE, per germline (reference sequence). V lost 0 bases, J lost 8 bases, and 14 bases lay in between. The CDR3 sequence is CASSLAESGGEKLFF. CDR3 nucleotides: TGTGCCAGCAGCTTGGCCGAGTCAGGTGGAGAAAAACTGTTTTTT.

The V call is TRBV5-4, the J call TRBJ2-7; 7 bases fit TRBD2. This CDR3 contains 16 residues. V gave up 4 bases and J gave up 3 bases; unmatched junction bases: 13. The germline V gene has CDR1 SGHNT and CDR2 YYREEE (reference sequence). CDR3 loop: CASSRGGAGTGYEQYF. Written as DNA, the CDR3 is TGTGCCAGCAGCCGCGGGGGAGCGGGAACTGGCTACGAGCAGTACTTC. Supplemented by reference TRBV5-4 and TRBJ2-7, the full variable domain reads ETGVTQSPTHLIKTRGQQVTLRCSSQSGHNTVSWYQQALGQGPQFIFQYYREEENGRGNFPPRFSGLQFPNYSSELNVNALELDDSALYLCASSRGGAGTGYEQYFGPGTRLTVT.

This clone was seen many times. The V and J genes are TRBV4-2 and TRBJ2-1, with 7 bases lining up with TRBD2. The CDR3 runs to 15 residues. Germline V lookup: CDR1 LGHNA, CDR2 YNFKEQ. J gave up 10 bases and V 2 bases, and 11 bases lay outside the gene matches. The chain's CDR3 is CASSQLLGEGREQFF. As DNA, the CDR3 is TGTGCCAGCAGCCAATTACTGGGGGAGGGCAGGGAGCAGTTCTTC.

This clone was observed a single time. V gene TRBV6-5 combines with J gene TRBJ2-1; TRBD1 matches at 7 bases. The CDR3 spans 12 residues. The germline CDR1 and CDR2 sequences are MNHEY and SVGAGI. Trimming at V came to 6 bases and at J to 7 bases, leaving 3 bases not matched to a gene. The CDR3 DNA sequence: TGTGCCAGCAGGTCGACAGGGAATGAGCAGTTCTTC. Translated: CASRSTGNEQFF.

The V gene is TRBV5-4, the J gene TRBJ2-5; weak D call: TRBD2 (6 bases). Germline V CDR1 and CDR2: SGHNT, YYREEE (reference sequence). V lost 4 bases and J 4 bases, leaving 17 bases between the germline ends. The length of the CDR3 is 15 residues. Here the CDR3 DNA reads TGTGCCAGCAGCCCCGGGAGAAGCGGTAGAGAGACCCAGTACTTC. Protein product: CASSPGRSGRETQYF.

The CDR3 sequence is CASSDGTGGTEAFF. CDR3 in DNA: TGTGCCAGCAGTGACGGGACAGGGGGCACTGAAGCTTTCTTT. The chain employs TRBV6-4 and TRBJ1-1; TRBD1 matches at 11 bases. The CDR3 has 14 residues. J was trimmed by 4 bases and V by 2 bases; bases with no gene match: 0. Germline V lookup: CDR1 MRHNA, CDR2 SNTAGT.

This chain joins TRBV27 and TRBJ1-1, with D possibly TRBD1 on 5 matching bases. The CDR3 sequence is 15 residues long. Germline V lookup: CDR1 MNHEY, CDR2 SMNVEV (reference sequence). Trimming pared 5 bases from V and 8 bases from J, leaving 21 bases between. The CDR3 nucleotides read TGTGCCAGCAGTAGCCCGAAGGGGCCGGTTGGGGAAGCTTTCTTT. Encoded protein: CASSSPKGPVGEAFF.

The chain combines TRBV2 with TRBJ1-1; D not certain. Trimming cost V 4 bases and J 1 base, with 10 bases left between them. Per germline, CDR1 SNHLY and CDR2 FYNNEI. The CDR3 contains 14 residues. The CDR3 is CASSGGGPNTEAFF. CDR3 nucleotide sequence: TGTGCCAGCAGTGGGGGAGGGCCGAACACTGAAGCTTTCTTT.

J is TRBJ2-2 and V is TRBV11-2, with 14 bases fitting TRBD2. V shed 1 base, J shed 8 bases, and the junction held 9 bases outside the gene matches. CDR1 is SGHAT, CDR2 FQNNGV, per germline. This CDR3 has 18 amino acids. For the CDR3, the DNA is TGTGCCAGCAGCTTAGGGGGACTAGCGGGAGAGTTTATAGGGGAGCTGTTTTTT. Amino acid sequence: CASSLGGLAGEFIGELFF.

This clone was detected only once. The genes are TRBV27 and TRBJ2-7; D is possibly TRBD1 or TRBD2 (6 bases each). Between the trimmed V and J ends, which lost 4 bases and 6 bases, there was a span of 13 bases. CDR1 is MNHEY, CDR2 SMNVEV, per germline (reference sequence). This CDR3 spans 13 amino acids. The DNA of the CDR3 is TGTGCCAGCAGTTGGGGGGCGCGAGGCGAGCAGTACTTC. Protein product: CASSWGARGEQYF.

This chain uses TRBV6-6 with TRBJ2-1; TRBD2 matches at 13 bases. The CDR3 is 15 residues long. V lost 5 bases and J lost 6; bases outside the gene matches: 4. CDR1 and CDR2 (germline): MNHNY, SVGAGI (reference sequence). CDR3 sequence reads: CASSRGLAGVNEQFF. The CDR3 DNA is TGTGCCAGCAGTCGCGGACTAGCGGGAGTCAATGAGCAGTTCTTC.

The rearrangement links TRBV5-8 to TRBJ2-7; D remains unclear. Trimming shortened V by 1 base and J by 2 bases, and 10 bases separated the two germline ends. CDR1 is SGHTS, CDR2 YDEGEE, per germline. The CDR3 sequence is 14 residues long. CDR3 sequence: CASSLQDATYEQYF. The DNA of the CDR3 is TGTGCCAGCAGCTTGCAGGACGCCACCTACGAGCAGTACTTC.

V gene TRBV5-1 combines with J gene TRBJ2-2; D possibly corresponds to TRBD1 (5 bases). V was shortened by 2 bases and J by 4 bases, with 12 bases between the two germline ends. The CDR3 covers 15 residues. Germline V gene data show CDR1 as SGHRS and CDR2 as YFSETQ. CDR3 nucleotides: TGCGCCAGCAGCTTAGTACAGGAGCGCACCGGGGAGCTGTTTTTT. Encoded protein: CASSLVQERTGELFF.

The J gene is TRBJ1-1, the V gene TRBV11-2; 7 bases agree with TRBD1. V shed 1 base, J shed 0 bases, and the junction held 8 bases outside the gene matches. CDR1 is SGHAT, CDR2 FQNNGV, per germline. The CDR3 sequence is 17 residues long. The CDR3 here is CASSLGGGRPLNTEAFF. The CDR3 DNA reads as TGTGCCAGCAGCTTAGGAGGGGGCCGCCCCCTGAACACTGAAGCTTTCTTT.

The chain carries TRBV5-1 and TRBJ2-5, with D possibly being TRBD1 (6 bases). V gave up 4 bases and J gave up 5 bases, with 12 bases separating them. The CDR3 totals 13 residues. CDR1 and CDR2 (germline): SGHRS, YFSETQ. The CDR3 DNA is TGCGCCAGCAGCCCCGTGGACAGTGAGACCCAGTACTTC. This encodes CASSPVDSETQYF.